This T cell receptor (beta chain) comes out of a study of response to subunit inactivated influenza vaccine. One entry per CDR3 protein results from TCRdb running MiXCR on the RT-PCR reads. The sample consists of over 800,000 distinct CDR3 sequences, 21% of them appearing once. Trimming shortened V by 9 bases and J by 5 bases, and 13 bases separated the two germline ends. The CDR3 length is 12 residues. Germline V gene lookup returns CDR1 ENHRY and CDR2 SYGVKD. This clonotype was recorded a few times. This clonotype originated in a man aged 50 to 60 who received an inactivated influenza vaccine. The chain couples TRBV10-3 to TRBJ1-2, with D tentatively TRBD1 (5 bases). The source material was PBMCs from blood, sampled about 5 days after vaccination. The CDR3 reads CAIADIDYGYTF. In nucleotides, the CDR3 is TGTGCCATAGCGGACATCGATTATGGCTACACCTTC.